The next 13 T cell receptor beta chains were all read from a single sample in a study of cytomegalovirus exposure and HLA in healthy donors. PCR used 60 Vbeta primers and 13 Jbeta primers. Some clones are missing from TCRdb's copy, which holds only in-frame ones; the method was immunoSEQ multiplex PCR. The table has hundreds of thousands of clones, around three quarters seen once. Material: PBMCs. The receptors stem from a middle-aged man in good health and CMV-seronegative.

V and J are TRBV10-3 and TRBJ1-6, with D possibly being TRBD1 (5 bases). CDR3 length: 15 residues. Trimming pared 6 bases from V and 9 bases from J, leaving 18 bases between. The germline gives CDR1 ENHRY, CDR2 SYGVKD. CDR3 protein: CAIRGGTTESSPLHF. In DNA, the CDR3 is TGTGCCATCAGGGGAGGGACTACCGAGAGTTCACCCCTCCACTTT.

This clone was counted between two and nine times. The V and J genes are TRBV6-6 and TRBJ2-1, with TRBD2 matching over 8 bases. The V gene end was trimmed by 2 bases and the J gene end by 9 bases; junction bases not matched to a gene: 6. The CDR3 spans 14 residues. Germline values: CDR1 MNHNY, CDR2 SVGAGI (reference sequence). The CDR3 nucleotides read TGTGCCAGCAGTTACCCGGGGGGGGGAGGTGAGCAGTTCTTC. It encodes CASSYPGGGGEQFF.

The chain couples TRBV29-1 to TRBJ2-7, with D perhaps TRBD1 (5 bases). Per germline, CDR1 SQVTM and CDR2 ANQGSEA. The CDR3 sequence is 14 residues long. V was trimmed by 4 bases and J by 0 bases, leaving 13 bases between them. The CDR3 is CSVVGRANSYEQYF. CDR3 nucleotide sequence: TGCAGCGTTGTTGGCAGGGCCAACTCCTACGAGCAGTACTTC.

The table lists this clone with a count of one. The chain employs TRBV4-1 and TRBJ2-7; tentatively, D is TRBD1 (6 bases). Trimming took off 5 bases at V and 0 bases at J, with 17 bases between the two ends. Germline CDR1 MGHRA, CDR2 YSYEKL. The CDR3 extends over 16 amino acids. For the CDR3, the DNA is TGCGCCAGCAGCTTAGTCGGACAGTCGAGCTCCTACGAGCAGTACTTC. It yields the protein CASSLVGQSSSYEQYF.

The chain links TRBV7-2 to TRBJ1-6; 8 positions agree with TRBD1. J lost 8 bases, V lost 2 bases, and 2 bases had no gene match. CDR3 length equals 14 residues. Germline loops: CDR1 SGHTA, CDR2 FQGNSA. The CDR3 here is CASSLQGAYSPLHF. For the CDR3, the DNA is TGTGCCAGCAGCTTACAGGGGGCTTATTCACCCCTCCACTTT.

This clone showed up just a few times. The chain recombines TRBV7-2 with TRBJ1-5, with D unclear. The germline V and J ends were trimmed by 1 base and 7 bases, with 8 bases remaining between them. CDR1 is SGHTA, CDR2 FQGNSA, per germline. The CDR3 is 13 residues long. This chain's CDR3 is CASSLDRSQPQHF. The CDR3 region has the DNA TGTGCCAGCAGCTTAGATCGGTCGCAGCCCCAGCATTTT.

V is TRBV6-5 and J is TRBJ2-1; tentatively, D is TRBD1 (5 bases). CDR3 length: 15 amino acids. CDR1 and CDR2 (germline): MNHEY, SVGAGI. V lost 0 bases and J lost 5, with 11 bases in between. This CDR3 is CASSYSIQVNNEQFF. CDR3 DNA: TGTGCCAGCAGTTACTCGATACAGGTGAACAATGAGCAGTTCTTC.

This chain joins TRBV14 and TRBJ2-1, with TRBD2 identical over 9 bases. Germline loops: CDR1 SGHDN, CDR2 FVKESK. The CDR3 consists of 15 residues. V gave up 2 bases and J gave up 8 bases; unmatched junction bases: 7. CDR3 coding DNA: TGTGCCAGCAGCCAACTAGCGGGACCTTTCGATGAGCAGTTCTTC. This translates into CASSQLAGPFDEQFF.

V gene TRBV7-9 combines with J gene TRBJ2-5, with D possibly being TRBD2 (7 bases). The end of the DNA aligns better with TRBJ2-7, so the J call may be wrong. The CDR3 is 16 amino acids. Germline CDR1 is SEHNR and CDR2 is FQNEAQ (reference sequence). The DNA for the CDR3 is TGTGCCATCCGGTCCGCCGGGGGGCCGTCAAACTACGAGCAGTACTTC. This encodes CAIRSAGGPSNYEQYF.

The CDR3 loop reads CASSLLSTDTQYF. The CDR3 DNA sequence: TGTGCCAGCAGTTTATTAAGCACAGATACGCAGTATTTT. The V and J genes are TRBV27 and TRBJ2-3; D gene ambiguous. CDR1 MNHEY and CDR2 SMNVEV come from the germline V gene (reference sequence). CDR3 size: 13 residues. Trimming left V 1 base short and J 0 bases short, with 2 bases between.

The chain links TRBV5-4 to TRBJ1-2; D is undetermined. The CDR3 length is 14 residues. V lost 2 bases and J 8 bases, leaving 16 bases between the germline ends. Germline V CDR1 and CDR2: SGHNT, YYREEE (reference sequence). The CDR3 bases are TGTGCCAGCAGCTTCCCCAATGTAGTCTTAGGCTACACCTTC. Amino acid sequence: CASSFPNVVLGYTF.

The V call is TRBV6-6, the J call TRBJ2-7, with 7 bases matching TRBD2. The ends lost 0 bases at V and 4 bases at J; junction bases unmatched: 6. CDR3 length equals 15 residues. Per the germline V gene, CDR1 is MNHNY and CDR2 is SVGAGI (reference sequence). This CDR3 reads CASSYSGGSPYEQYF. The DNA for the CDR3 is TGTGCCAGCAGTTACTCCGGCGGGAGTCCTTACGAGCAGTACTTC.

V and J are TRBV5-1 and TRBJ2-7; 7 nucleotides agree with TRBD1. Germline assignment: CDR1 SGHRS and CDR2 YFSETQ. Trimming at V came to 9 bases and at J to 1 base, leaving 13 bases not matched to a gene. CDR3 length: 15 amino acids. This CDR3 reads CATAVRTGTSYEQYF. The CDR3 region has the DNA TGCGCCACGGCCGTCAGGACAGGAACATCCTACGAGCAGTACTTC.